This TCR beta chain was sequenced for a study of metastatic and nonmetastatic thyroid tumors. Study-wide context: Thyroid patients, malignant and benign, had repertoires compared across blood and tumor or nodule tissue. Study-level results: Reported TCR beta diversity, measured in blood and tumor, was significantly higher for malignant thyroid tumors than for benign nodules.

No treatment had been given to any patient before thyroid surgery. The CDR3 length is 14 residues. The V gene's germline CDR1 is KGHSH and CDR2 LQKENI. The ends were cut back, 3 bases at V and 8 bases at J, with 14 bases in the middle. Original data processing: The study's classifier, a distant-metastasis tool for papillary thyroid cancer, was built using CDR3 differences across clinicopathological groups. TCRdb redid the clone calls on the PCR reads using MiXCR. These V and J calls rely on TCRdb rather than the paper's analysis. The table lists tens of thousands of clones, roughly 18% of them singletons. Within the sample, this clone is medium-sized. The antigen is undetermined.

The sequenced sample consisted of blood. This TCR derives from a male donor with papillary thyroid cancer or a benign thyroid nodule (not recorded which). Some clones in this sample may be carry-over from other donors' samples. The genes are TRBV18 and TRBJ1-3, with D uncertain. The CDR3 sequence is CASSPSRSGDTIYF. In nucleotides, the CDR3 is TGTGCCAGCTCACCCTCCAGGTCCGGGGACACCATATATTTT.